The present entry profiles one T cell receptor (beta chain) with its context. Libraries were prepared by immunoSEQ multiplex PCR; TCRdb keeps only in-frame clonotypes and omits some of them. The table shows 84,000 or so clones, with over 85% occurring only once. The data belong to a study of T cell responses to AZD1222 COVID-19 vaccine. The germline V gene encodes CDR1 SGHVS and CDR2 FNYEAQ. The CDR3 extends over 18 amino acids. V gave up 1 base and J gave up 0 bases; unmatched junction bases: 4. The receptor was derived from an adult in good health. The material sequenced was peripheral blood, taken on day 0 of AZD1222 vaccination. J is TRBJ2-2 and V is TRBV7-6; 11 nucleotides match TRBD2. As DNA, the CDR3 is TGTGCCAGCAGCTTAGGGACTAGCGGGCATGCGAACACCGGGGAGCTGTTTTTT. Translating gives CASSLGTSGHANTGELFF. Variable domain in full (rest from reference TRBV7-6 and TRBJ2-2): GAGVSQSPRYKVTKRGQDVALRCDPISGHVSLYWYRQALGQGPEFLTYFNYEAQQDKSGLPNDRFSAERPEGSISTLTIQRTEQRDSAMYRCASSLGTSGHANTGELFFGEGSRLTVL.